This TCR beta chain was captured by sequencing in a study of beta chain features in type 1 diabetes. Study-level background: There were some 100,000,000 sorted cells examined across all samples. Study conclusions and caveats: Type 1 diabetes patients had TCRB CDR3s that were shorter (moderately but significantly so) in all four CD4+ subsets.

Sequencing targeted expressed TCRB transcripts, as all isolated RNA had been reverse transcribed. Some 4 million reads were obtained on average from naive, central memory and regulatory T cell samples. Repertoires were generated with immunoSEQ multiplex PCR, while TCRdb's copy carries only in-frame clones and drops some. The data contain 95,000 to 150,000 clones, around 17% of them singletons. Purities in excess of 95% were seen in all sorted populations. Germline CDR1 SGHRS, CDR2 YFSETQ. Trimming removed 0 bases from V and 10 bases from J, with 13 bases in between. The CDR3 covers 13 residues. Many counts were recorded for this clone. What it binds is unknown.

Sequenced input: central memory CD4+ T cells from blood. This receptor was taken from a man aged 30 to 39 with type 1 diabetes. V usage is TRBV5-1 and J usage is TRBJ1-1; D perhaps matches TRBD1 (5 bases). In DNA form, the CDR3 reads TGCGCCAGCAGCTTGGGAGGGATCCAGGGAGCTTTCTTT. It translates to CASSLGGIQGAFF.